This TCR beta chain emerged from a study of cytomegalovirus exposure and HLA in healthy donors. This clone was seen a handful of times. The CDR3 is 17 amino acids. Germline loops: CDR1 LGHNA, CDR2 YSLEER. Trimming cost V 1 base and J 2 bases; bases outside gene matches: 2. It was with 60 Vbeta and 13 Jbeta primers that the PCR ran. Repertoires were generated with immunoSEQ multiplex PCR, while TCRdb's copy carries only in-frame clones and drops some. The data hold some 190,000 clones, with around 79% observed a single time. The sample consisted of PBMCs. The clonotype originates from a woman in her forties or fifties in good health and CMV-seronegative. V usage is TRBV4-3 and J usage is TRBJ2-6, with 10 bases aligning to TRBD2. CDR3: CASSQVSGGAGANVLTF. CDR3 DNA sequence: TGCGCCAGCAGCCAAGTCAGCGGGGGGGCTGGGGCCAACGTCCTGACTTTC.